What follows are 20 T cell receptor beta chains derived from one specimen sequenced in a study of shared clonotypes between healthy human individuals (dated by TCRdb to the early 2020s). The library was built by means of the immunoSEQ multiplex PCR assay. This immuneACCESS table, as held by TCRdb, lists in-frame sequences with V and J called but not all clones. Of the missing ones, under half trace to an unresolved V gene in checked studies; the others have no known cause. This sample gives about 1 million clones in total; about 75% of them show up just once. Jointly, the top ten make up around 1.5% of the sample. Sequencing input: memory CD4+ T cells sorted from blood. The cell subset or site label corresponds to: CD45RA-negative fraction. The receptors originated from a man younger than 35 in good health.

Comment on this clone: Other nucleotide sequences in the sample specify the same CDR3. The chain links TRBV9 to TRBJ2-3; TRBD2 matches at 7 bases. The CDR3 runs to 15 residues. CDR1 is SGDLS, CDR2 YYNGEE, per germline. V lost 0 bases to trimming and J lost 1 base; unmatched junction nucleotides: 2. The CDR3 loop reads CASSVVAGGTDTQYF. Here the CDR3 DNA reads TGTGCCAGCAGCGTAGTTGCGGGGGGCACAGATACGCAGTATTTT.

This rearrangement joins TRBV4-1 to TRBJ2-7, with 9 positions matching TRBD2. Germline CDR1 reads MGHRA; CDR2 reads YSYEKL. This CDR3 region has 18 residues. The junction had 9 bases not matched to a gene; V was cut back by 0 bases and J by 0 bases. This chain's CDR3 is CASSQEGGGAVFSYEQYF. CDR3 sequence (DNA): TGCGCCAGCAGCCAAGAGGGCGGGGGGGCCGTCTTCTCCTACGAGCAGTACTTC.

The chain links TRBV7-9 to TRBJ2-1, with TRBD2 as a possible D gene (5 bases). The CDR3 consists of 12 residues. Germline CDR1 is SEHNR and CDR2 is FQNEAQ (reference sequence). Trimming took 2 bases from V and 15 from J, leaving 14 bases between them. DNA of the CDR3: TGTGCCAGCAGCTTAACCGAACTAGTTCTGTTCTTC. Translation: CASSLTELVLFF.

This clone came up a few times. The V call is TRBV10-3, the J call TRBJ1-6; possibly TRBD1 for D (5 bases). The CDR3 runs 16 residues. From germline, CDR1 is ENHRY and CDR2 SYGVKD. Trimming stripped 10 bases from V and 7 bases from J, with 23 bases between. The CDR3 nucleotides are TGTGCCACCAACGCGCGCGGGCAGGGAGAGAATTCACCCCTCCACTTT. It encodes CATNARGQGENSPLHF.

This sequence joins TRBV6-6 and TRBJ2-1; D ambiguous. The CDR3 has 13 amino acids. The germline gives CDR1 MNHNY, CDR2 SVGAGI (reference sequence). The germline V and J ends were trimmed by 5 bases and 6 bases, with 11 bases remaining between them. The CDR3 DNA reads TGTGCCAGCAGTCAGACGCTAGGCAATGAGCAGTTCTTC. As protein: CASSQTLGNEQFF.

The chain combines TRBV5-4 with TRBJ2-1, with D perhaps matching TRBD1 (5 bases). The V end lost 2 bases, the J end lost 0 bases, and 12 bases lay between the germline ends. Per germline, CDR1 SGHNT and CDR2 YYREEE (reference sequence). The CDR3 is 16 amino acids. CDR3 sequence: CASSLGASGSYNEQFF. In DNA, the CDR3 is TGTGCCAGCAGCTTAGGGGCGTCGGGCTCCTACAATGAGCAGTTCTTC. The full variable domain, its missing parts supplied by reference TRBV5-4 and TRBJ2-1, is ETGVTQSPTHLIKTRGQQVTLRCSSQSGHNTVSWYQQALGQGPQFIFQYYREEENGRGNFPPRFSGLQFPNYSSELNVNALELDDSALYLCASSLGASGSYNEQFFGPGTRLTVL.

This clone was counted between two and nine times. The rearrangement uses TRBV11-2 and TRBJ2-2; 8 nucleotides agree with TRBD1. The CDR3 is made up of 15 amino acids. Per germline, CDR1 SGHAT and CDR2 FQNNGV. Trimming cost V 3 bases and J 6 bases; bases outside gene matches: 6. The CDR3 loop is CASSFSGGKSGELFF. Written as DNA, the CDR3 is TGTGCCAGCAGCTTTTCAGGGGGCAAGTCCGGGGAGCTGTTTTTT.

The chain has TRBV9 and TRBJ1-2; 7 positions match TRBD1. Germline CDR1 and CDR2: SGDLS and YYNGEE. The CDR3 totals 13 residues. Trimming removed 4 bases from V and 5 bases from J; junction bases left unmatched: 5. The CDR3, as DNA: TGTGCCAGCAGCCCTGGACAGGCGTATGGCTACACCTTC. Its protein is CASSPGQAYGYTF.

The V gene is TRBV7-2, the J gene TRBJ1-5, with TRBD1 as a possible D gene (6 bases). The V end was cut by 5 bases, the J end by 3 bases, with 11 bases between. The germline gives CDR1 SGHTA, CDR2 FQGNSA. This CDR3 has 14 amino acids. CDR3 sequence reads: CASSLYRDNQPQHF. CDR3 DNA sequence: TGTGCCAGCAGCCTGTACAGGGACAATCAGCCCCAGCATTTT.

The rearrangement uses TRBV11-2 and TRBJ2-1; 7 bases fit TRBD2. Germline V gene lookup returns CDR1 SGHAT and CDR2 FQNNGV. There are 14 residues in the CDR3. V trimming: 5 bases; J trimming: 9 bases; junction bases outside the gene matches: 10. The CDR3: CASSQGWRESEQFF. DNA for the CDR3: TGTGCCAGCAGCCAAGGTTGGCGGGAGTCTGAGCAGTTCTTC.

The table lists this clone with a few counts. V is TRBV27 and J is TRBJ2-6, with a possible D match to TRBD1 (5 bases). CDR3 length: 15 residues. Germline-derived CDR1 and CDR2 are MNHEY and SMNVEV (reference sequence). V lost 2 bases to trimming and J lost 6 bases, with 11 bases between them. CDR3 nucleotide sequence: TGTGCCAGCAGTTTAGGGTCCAGGGTGGCCAACGTCCTGACTTTC. Protein: CASSLGSRVANVLTF.

This sequence joins TRBV20-1 and TRBJ2-3, with D hard to call. This CDR3 has 11 residues. Trimming took off 4 bases at V and 2 bases at J, with 4 bases between the two ends. The germline V gene has CDR1 DFQATT and CDR2 SNEGSKA (reference sequence). CDR3 residues: CSATLTDTQYF. The CDR3 coding sequence is TGCAGTGCTACCCTCACAGATACGCAGTATTTT.

This chain connects TRBV7-2 to TRBJ1-2, with 9 bases aligning to TRBD1. CDR1 and CDR2 (germline): SGHTA, FQGNSA. With 5 bases clipped from V and 5 bases from J, the junction kept 6 bases outside the gene matches. This CDR3 comprises 14 residues. CDR3: CASSPGTGRYGYTF. CDR3 in DNA: TGTGCCAGCAGCCCTGGGACAGGGAGATATGGCTACACCTTC.

J is TRBJ1-2 and V is TRBV5-1; D is unresolved. The V and J ends lost 0 bases and 8 bases respectively, with 5 bases between them. CDR3 size: 11 residues. The germline gives CDR1 SGHRS, CDR2 YFSETQ. The CDR3 DNA reads as TGCGCCAGCAGCTTGGGCGGGGGCTACACCTTC. Its translation: CASSLGGGYTF.

This chain connects TRBV5-1 to TRBJ2-3, with TRBD2 as a possible D gene (6 bases). This CDR3 comprises 16 residues. Germline assignment: CDR1 SGHRS and CDR2 YFSETQ. V shed 0 bases and J shed 2 bases, with 13 bases lying between them. The CDR3 DNA follows: TGCGCCAGCAGCTTGGCCGAACTAGCCAACACAGATACGCAGTATTTT. This encodes CASSLAELANTDTQYF.

CDR3 region: CASSEPRGKDNSPLHF. The CDR3 bases are TGTGCCAGTAGTGAGCCTCGCGGGAAGGATAATTCACCCCTCCACTTT. The rearrangement joins TRBV19 to TRBJ1-6, with no clear D. The V and J ends lost 5 bases and 5 bases respectively, with 16 bases between them. CDR1 is LNHDA, CDR2 SQIVND, per germline (reference sequence). CDR3 length equals 16 residues.

Points on this clone: Different DNA sequences within this sample yield the same CDR3. The rearrangement joins TRBV2 to TRBJ2-1, with D tentatively TRBD2 (8 bases). V lost 3 bases to trimming and J lost 5 bases, with 14 bases between them. The CDR3 loop spans 15 amino acids. CDR1 SNHLY and CDR2 FYNNEI come from the germline V gene. The CDR3 region is CASSETGGGNNEQFF. Here the CDR3 DNA reads TGTGCCAGCAGTGAGACGGGAGGGGGCAACAATGAGCAGTTCTTC.

The V and J genes are TRBV11-2 and TRBJ2-7; 11 nucleotides align to TRBD2. From germline, CDR1 is SGHAT and CDR2 FQNNGV. Germline trimming cut 5 bases from V and 3 bases from J; bases unmatched to any gene: 6. The CDR3 runs 15 residues. CDR3 protein: CASSPGTSGIYEQYF. The CDR3 coding sequence is TGTGCCAGCAGCCCGGGGACTAGCGGAATCTACGAGCAGTACTTC.

This chain connects TRBV6-4 to TRBJ1-5; D might be TRBD1 (5 bases). The CDR3 consists of 18 residues. The V end lost 3 bases, the J end lost 4 bases, and 22 bases lay between the germline ends. Germline V gene sequence: CDR1 MRHNA, CDR2 SNTAGT. The CDR3 DNA reads TGTGCCAGCAGTGAACGGGGGGGGGAGACTTACCTTAATCAGCCCCAGCATTTT. This codes for CASSERGGETYLNQPQHF.

The gene calls are TRBV10-3 and TRBJ1-4; 9 nucleotides match TRBD1. Germline V gene sequence: CDR1 ENHRY, CDR2 SYGVKD. The trim removed 10 bases at V and 6 bases at J, leaving 9 bases unmatched. The CDR3 sequence is 14 residues long. CDR3 bases: TGTGCCACCCGGACAGGGGCGCAGGATGAAAAACTGTTTTTT. Encoded protein: CATRTGAQDEKLFF.